This record looks at one T cell receptor beta chain sequence and its context. The method was immunoSEQ multiplex PCR; TCRdb's version includes in-frame clones alone and lacks a portion of them. The repertoire has about 36,000 clones, 60% to 85% of them found once; the top ten carry roughly 2%. The CDR3 has 16 residues. Germline values: CDR1 SGHRS, CDR2 YFSETQ. V was pared by 0 bases and J by 8 bases, with 20 bases between. The sample is drawn from a study of blood T cell repertoires in COVID-19. The wider study: Samples taken during acute and convalescent COVID-19 were collected in the United States, Italy and Spain. T cells, B-cell-depleted T cells, or PBMCs supplied cDNA or gDNA.

Sequencing input: peripheral blood. The V gene is TRBV5-1, the J gene TRBJ1-2, with D possibly TRBD1 on 5 matching bases. This sequence originates from a man aged 60 to 69 with active COVID-19. This CDR3 is CASSLARGGGLSGYTF. The DNA of the CDR3 is TGCGCCAGCAGCTTGGCCCGGGGGGGTGGACTAAGCGGCTACACCTTC.